This TCR beta chain was sequenced during a study of blood T cell repertoires in COVID-19. The germline CDR1 and CDR2 sequences are MDHEN and SYDVKM. V was clipped by 5 bases and J by 2 bases; unmatched bases: 5. The CDR3 contains 15 residues. This clone was counted only a few times. Sequenced by immunoSEQ multiplex PCR; TCRdb stores in-frame clones only, minus some. Among roughly 200,000 clones listed, around 89% were seen once. The sample consisted of peripheral blood. J is TRBJ1-5 and V is TRBV28; the match to TRBD1 covers 8 bases. This receptor was taken from a man aged 50 to 59 with acute or convalescent COVID-19. In nucleotides, the CDR3 is TGTGCCAGCAGTAAGTACAGGGGGGGCAATCAGCCCCAGCATTTT. It encodes CASSKYRGGNQPQHF. Together with reference TRBV28 and TRBJ1-5, the CDR3 gives the full variable domain: DVKVTQSSRYLVKRTGEKVFLECVQDMDHENMFWYRQDPGLGLRLIYFSYDVKMKEKGDIPEGYSVSREKKERFSLILESASTNQTSMYLCASSKYRGGNQPQHFGDGTRLSIL.